The sequence of this TCR beta chain was determined in a study of tumor and adjacent non-tumor tissue in lung cancer. TCRbeta libraries were built with three rounds of nested PCR, modified from ARM-PCR. MiXCR, run by TCRdb on the multiplex PCR reads, gives a single entry per CDR3 protein. Among approximately 80,000 distinct CDR3 sequences listed, approximately 80% were seen once. Germline CDR1 is DFQATT and CDR2 is SNEGSKA (reference sequence). With 2 bases removed from V and 5 bases from J, the gap between germline ends came to 15 bases. There are 14 residues in the CDR3. No cell sorting was done before RNA was extracted from the tissue. This non-tumor lung sample came from over 3 cm beyond the tumor edge.

J is TRBJ2-5 and V is TRBV20-1; D remains ambiguous. The sequenced sample was distant non-tumor lung tissue. The TCR was taken from a man in his sixties with non-small cell lung cancer. CDR3 sequence reads: CSARLALISETQYF. Here the CDR3 DNA reads TGCAGTGCTAGACTTGCCCTCATCTCGGAGACCCAGTACTTC.